Shown below are 27 T cell receptor beta chains from a single sample sequenced in a study of T cells in Graves' hyperthyroidism and ophthalmopathy. It was RNA transcripts that yielded the amplified TCR beta CDR3 regions. HTBI primers were employed in a first-round RT-PCR of the TCR CDR3. In TCRdb, the multiplex PCR reads were re-called with MiXCR into one record per CDR3 protein. The sample consists of about 360,000 distinct CDR3 sequences, approximately 25% of them appearing once. The material sequenced was blood. The receptors derive from a man aged 45-60 years with Graves' hyperthyroidism.

CDR3 in amino acids: CASSQRSQETQYF. As DNA, the CDR3 is TGTGCCAGCAGTCAACGATCTCAAGAGACCCAGTACTTC. The chain employs TRBV12-3 or TRBV12-4 and TRBJ2-5; D call uncertain. The CDR3 has 13 amino acids. Trimming removed 5 bases at V and 2 bases at J, with 9 bases between.

This clonotype came up a few times. This chain links TRBV2 with TRBJ2-5; tentatively, D is TRBD2 (5 bases). The length of the CDR3 is 14 residues. Germline CDR1 and CDR2: SNHLY and FYNNEI. Trimming left V 6 bases short and J 1 base short, with 12 bases between. CDR3 DNA: TGTGCCAGCAGCCGGGGAACGTCCCAAGAGACCCAGTACTTC. Translation gives CASSRGTSQETQYF. The whole variable domain, filled in from reference TRBV2 and TRBJ2-5, reads EPEVTQTPSHQVTQMGQEVILRCVPISNHLYFYWYRQILGQKVEFLVSFYNNEISEKSEIFDDQFSVERPDGSNFTLKIRSTKLEDSAMYFCASSRGTSQETQYFGPGTRLLVL.

This clonotype was counted between two and nine times. The CDR3 protein is CASSQESAAVASTDTQYF. The CDR3 nucleotides are TGTGCCAGCAGCCAAGAGTCAGCCGCGGTAGCTAGCACAGATACGCAGTATTTT. The chain employs TRBV14 and TRBJ2-3; D gene uncertain. V was pared by 0 bases and J by 0 bases, with 16 bases between. CDR1 and CDR2 from the germline V gene are SGHDN and FVKESK. The CDR3 has 18 amino acids. Filled out from reference TRBV14 and TRBJ2-3, the complete variable domain reads EAGVTQFPSHSVIEKGQTVTLRCDPISGHDNLYWYRRVMGKEIKFLLHFVKESKQDESGMPNNRFLAERTGGTYSTLKVQPAELEDSGVYFCASSQESAAVASTDTQYFGPGTRLTVL.

This clonotype came up many times. This rearrangement joins TRBV25-1 to TRBJ1-2; D is unresolved. This CDR3 spans 11 amino acids. Looked up from germline, CDR1 is MGHDK and CDR2 is SYGVNS. With 5 bases removed from V and 6 bases from J, the gap between germline ends came to 7 bases. CDR3 DNA: TGTGCCAGCAGTCGGGGAGATGGCTACACCTTC. Encoded protein: CASSRGDGYTF.

There are a few counts of this clonotype. The chain is built from TRBV5-1 and TRBJ2-1, with a possible D match to TRBD2 (5 bases). The CDR3 totals 16 residues. The germline gives CDR1 SGHRS, CDR2 YFSETQ. Trimming removed 2 bases from V and 6 bases from J, with 18 bases in between. The CDR3: CASSFFERVGGNEQFF. For the CDR3, the DNA is TGCGCCAGCAGCTTCTTTGAGAGGGTTGGCGGCAATGAGCAGTTCTTC.

The table lists this clonotype with a few counts. The CDR3 spells CASSMGLAGPRSEQFF. The CDR3 coding sequence is TGTGCCAGCAGCATGGGACTAGCGGGCCCCCGGAGTGAGCAGTTCTTC. The chain joins TRBV7-6 to TRBJ2-1, with 12 bases lining up with TRBD2. CDR1 SGHVS and CDR2 FNYEAQ come from the germline V gene. This CDR3 comprises 16 residues. The V segment lost 5 bases and the J segment 9 bases; nucleotides outside the gene matches: 11. The full variable domain, its missing parts supplied by reference TRBV7-6 and TRBJ2-1, is GAGVSQSPRYKVTKRGQDVALRCDPISGHVSLYWYRQALGQGPEFLTYFNYEAQQDKSGLPNDRFSAERPEGSISTLTIQRTEQRDSAMYRCASSMGLAGPRSEQFFGPGTRLTVL.

This clonotype was seen at least ten times. The chain employs TRBV3-1 and TRBJ2-5, with 11 bases identical to TRBD2. Germline V CDR1 and CDR2: LGHDT, YNNKEL (reference sequence). V lost 7 bases to trimming and J lost 3 bases; unmatched junction nucleotides: 1. This CDR3 has 13 amino acids. CDR3 coding DNA: TGTGCCAGCATGGGACTAGCGGAAGAGACCCAGTACTTC. It is translated as CASMGLAEETQYF.

This clonotype showed up just a few times. This sequence joins TRBV6-1 and TRBJ2-7; D ambiguous. Trimming cost V 4 bases and J 2 bases, with 12 bases left between them. The CDR3 has 14 residues. CDR1 and CDR2 from the germline V gene are MNHNS and SASEGT. CDR3: CASSGLRRPYEQYF. The CDR3 DNA is TGTGCCAGCAGTGGGTTAAGGAGACCCTACGAGCAGTACTTC.

The chain carries TRBV12-3 or TRBV12-4 and TRBJ2-2; no firm D call. The V end lost 5 bases, the J end lost 6 bases, and 13 bases lay between the germline ends. The CDR3 spans 14 residues. In nucleotides, the CDR3 is TGTGCCAGCAGTATTCTAGGGTCGTCCGGGGAGCTGTTTTTT. This translates into CASSILGSSGELFF.

This clonotype turned up a few times. The rearrangement uses TRBV20-1 and TRBJ2-3, with 9 bases that match TRBD2. The CDR3 has 15 residues. CDR1 DFQATT and CDR2 SNEGSKA come from the germline V gene (reference sequence). Trimming at V came to 2 bases and at J to 5 bases, leaving 8 bases not matched to a gene. CDR3 in DNA: TGCAGTGCTAGAAGGGGCGGGAGGGCCTTAGATACGCAGTATTTT. This gives the protein CSARRGGRALDTQYF.

The V gene is TRBV27, the J gene TRBJ2-1, with 9 bases matching TRBD2. Losses at the gene ends were 6 bases for V and 5 bases for J; bases not matched to a gene: 14. Germline V gene data show CDR1 as MNHEY and CDR2 as SMNVEV (reference sequence). The CDR3 loop spans 17 amino acids. DNA for the CDR3: TGTGCCAGCAGACCAATATCCCTGACTAGCGGACACAATGAGCAGTTCTTC. Protein: CASRPISLTSGHNEQFF.

This chain connects TRBV5-6 to TRBJ1-2; D is possibly TRBD1 (5 bases). This CDR3 has 16 residues. Trimming removed 6 bases at V and 8 bases at J, with 26 bases between. Germline lookup yields CDR1 SGHDT and CDR2 YYEEEE. CDR3 region: CASTKWWTTGGEGYTF. CDR3 DNA sequence: TGTGCCAGCACCAAATGGTGGACTACGGGGGGTGAAGGCTACACCTTC.

The V and J genes are TRBV20-1 and TRBJ2-2; D gene uncertain. The CDR3 is 12 amino acids. Trimming cost V 0 bases and J 5 bases, with 4 bases left between them. Germline lookup yields CDR1 DFQATT and CDR2 SNEGSKA (reference sequence). Here the CDR3 reads CSAREGTGELFF. DNA of the CDR3: TGCAGTGCTAGAGAGGGGACCGGGGAGCTGTTTTTT.

This clonotype appeared a few times. The rearrangement links TRBV2 to TRBJ1-1; 8 bases agree with TRBD1. V trimming: 7 bases; J trimming: 0 bases; junction bases outside the gene matches: 4. Germline V gives CDR1 SNHLY, CDR2 FYNNEI. The CDR3 totals 14 residues. DNA of the CDR3: TGTGCCAGCAACGAGGACAGGGTGAACACTGAAGCTTTCTTT. It is translated as CASNEDRVNTEAFF.

In the case of this clonotype: The junction departs from germline at one end; a sequencing error may be responsible. The chain is built from TRBV7-2 and TRBJ2-1; D possibly corresponds to TRBD2 (5 bases). Per germline, CDR1 SGHTA and CDR2 FQGNSA. The CDR3 consists of 15 residues. This chain's CDR3 is CASSLAGVSYNEQLF. In nucleotides, the CDR3 is TGTGCCAGCAGCTTAGCGGGAGTGTCCTACAATGAGCAGCTCTTC.

The V call is TRBV6-1, the J call TRBJ2-5, with 11 bases fitting TRBD2. Germline CDR1 and CDR2: MNHNS and SASEGT. The V gene end was trimmed by 2 bases and the J gene end by 5 bases; junction bases not matched to a gene: 7. The CDR3 extends over 16 amino acids. The CDR3 reads CASSELASGRMETQYF. Written as DNA, the CDR3 is TGTGCCAGCAGTGAACTGGCTAGCGGGAGGATGGAGACCCAGTACTTC.

V usage is TRBV5-1 and J usage is TRBJ1-1; 7 bases map to TRBD1. V was pared by 4 bases and J by 4 bases, with 7 bases of the junction left unmatched. CDR1 and CDR2 (germline): SGHRS, YFSETQ. There are 14 residues in the CDR3. DNA of the CDR3: TGCGCCAGCAGCCTGACAGGGTTGAGCACTGAAGCTTTCTTT. This gives the protein CASSLTGLSTEAFF.

The CDR3 protein is CASSLELTSETQYF. CDR3 nucleotide sequence: TGCGCCAGCAGCTTGGAGTTAACTTCGGAGACCCAGTACTTC. The V call is TRBV5-1, the J call TRBJ2-5, with D uncertain. This CDR3 is built from 14 residues. V lost 0 bases, J lost 5 bases, and 11 bases lay in between. Looked up from germline, CDR1 is SGHRS and CDR2 is YFSETQ.

This clonotype came up many times. The chain couples TRBV6-1 to TRBJ1-1; D is unclear. The CDR3 is 12 residues long. The ends were cut back, 6 bases at V and 0 bases at J, with 5 bases in the middle. CDR1 and CDR2 (germline): MNHNS, SASEGT. The CDR3 DNA sequence: TGTGCCAGCAGGAAAATGAACACTGAAGCTTTCTTT. Translating gives CASRKMNTEAFF.

This clonotype was seen only a few times. Because it lacks the conserved phenylalanine or tryptophan at the end, this CDR3 is likely a read error. The V call is TRBV2, the J call TRBJ2-7, with unresolved D. V was cut by 5 bases and J by 3 bases, with 17 bases left in between. The length of the CDR3 is 15 residues. Germline V lookup: CDR1 SNHLY, CDR2 FYNNEI. The CDR3 coding sequence is TGTGCCAGCAGTTTGGACGGGCAGGAACTCTACGAGCAGTACCTC. This gives the protein CASSLDGQELYEQYL.

The gene calls are TRBV5-1 and TRBJ2-5; D gene ambiguous. The CDR3 has 14 residues. V lost 2 bases to trimming and J lost 2 bases, with 10 bases between them. Germline V lookup: CDR1 SGHRS, CDR2 YFSETQ. The chain's CDR3 is CASSFGGVQETQYF. The CDR3 DNA reads TGCGCCAGCAGCTTCGGTGGGGTACAAGAGACCCAGTACTTC.

The rearrangement uses TRBV20-1 and TRBJ1-6; TRBD1 matches 9 bases. CDR1 and CDR2 (germline): DFQATT, SNEGSKA (reference sequence). This CDR3 is 13 amino acids long. J gave up 7 bases and V 5 bases, and 3 bases lay outside the gene matches. CDR3 in amino acids: CSARQGENSPLHF. CDR3 in DNA: TGCAGTGCTCGACAGGGGGAGAATTCACCCCTCCACTTT.

V gene TRBV12-3 or TRBV12-4 combines with J gene TRBJ1-2; 10 bases match TRBD1. The CDR3 spans 14 residues. The V gene end was trimmed by 7 bases and the J gene end by 7 bases; junction bases not matched to a gene: 9. The CDR3 protein is CASTPGQGRSGYTF. Here the CDR3 DNA reads TGTGCCAGCACCCCGGGACAGGGGCGGAGTGGCTACACCTTC.

The chain joins TRBV9 to TRBJ2-2; D uncertain. Trimming removed 3 bases at V and 5 bases at J, with 14 bases between. This CDR3 is 15 amino acids long. The V gene's germline CDR1 is SGDLS and CDR2 YYNGEE. For the CDR3, the DNA is TGTGCCAGCAGCGCAGATAATTGGGGTACCGGGGAGCTGTTTTTT. Encoded protein: CASSADNWGTGELFF.

This clonotype was seen ten or more times. The V gene is TRBV2, the J gene TRBJ2-2; 10 bases match TRBD2. This CDR3 region has 15 residues. Losses at the gene ends were 9 bases for V and 1 base for J; bases not matched to a gene: 5. Per germline, CDR1 SNHLY and CDR2 FYNNEI. In DNA form, the CDR3 reads TGTGCCAGTGAAACTAGCGGGAAGAACACCGGGGAGCTGTTTTTT. This encodes CASETSGKNTGELFF.

The V call is TRBV12-3 or TRBV12-4, the J call TRBJ1-4; possibly TRBD1 for D (6 bases). This CDR3 spans 15 amino acids. V was cut by 6 bases and J by 7 bases, with 18 bases left in between. The CDR3 loop reads CASRYGQSGGEKLFF. DNA for the CDR3: TGTGCCAGCAGATACGGACAGTCTGGGGGTGAAAAACTGTTTTTT.

This chain joins TRBV2 and TRBJ1-5; no reliable D call. Per the germline V gene, CDR1 is SNHLY and CDR2 is FYNNEI. This CDR3 spans 12 amino acids. Trimming cost V 9 bases and J 3 bases, with 9 bases left between them. The CDR3: CASRGYNQPQHF. Written as DNA, the CDR3 is TGTGCCAGTCGGGGATACAATCAGCCCCAGCATTTT.